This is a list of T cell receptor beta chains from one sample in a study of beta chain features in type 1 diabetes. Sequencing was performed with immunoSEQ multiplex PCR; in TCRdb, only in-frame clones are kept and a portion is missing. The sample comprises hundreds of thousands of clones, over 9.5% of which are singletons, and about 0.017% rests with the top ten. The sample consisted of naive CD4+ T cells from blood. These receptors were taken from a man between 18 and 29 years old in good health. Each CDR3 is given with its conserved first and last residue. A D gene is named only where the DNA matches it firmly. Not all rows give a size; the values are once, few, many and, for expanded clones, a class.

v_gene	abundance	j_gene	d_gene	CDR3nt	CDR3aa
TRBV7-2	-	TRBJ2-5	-	TGTGCCAGCAGCTCTGGACAGACGGTTTTGAAGACCCAGTACTTC	CASSSGQTVLKTQYF
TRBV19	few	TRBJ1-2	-	TGTGCCAGCAGCGACAGAGGGAGGTTAAGCTATGGCTACACCTTC	CASSDRGRLSYGYTF
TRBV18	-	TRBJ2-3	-	TGTGCCAGCTCACCATCGGCACGAGGAAACACAGATACGCAGTATTTT	CASSPSARGNTDTQYF
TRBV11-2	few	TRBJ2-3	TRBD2	TGTGCCAGCAGCCCCCTCCTACCGGGACTAGCGGGAGATACGCAGTATTTT	CASSPLLPGLAGDTQYF
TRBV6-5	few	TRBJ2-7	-	TGTGCCAGCAGTTACTCGGACAGAACCTACGAGCAGTACTTC	CASSYSDRTYEQYF
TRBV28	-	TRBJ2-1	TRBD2	TGTGCCAGCTGGACGGGAGGACAAGAGCAGTTCTTC	CASWTGGQEQFF
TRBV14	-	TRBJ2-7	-	TGTGCCAGCAGCCCACGGACATTCCGCCTGAGGCAGTACTTC	CASSPRTFRLRQYF
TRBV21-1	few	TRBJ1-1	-	TGTGCCAGCAGCAAGGGACAGACTGAAGCTTTCTTT	CASSKGQTEAFF
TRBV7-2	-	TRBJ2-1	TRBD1	TGTGCCAGCAGCTCCACCGGGACAGGGGGCGGGGAGCAGTTCTTC	CASSSTGTGGGEQFF
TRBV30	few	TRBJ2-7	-	TGTGCCTGGAGTCCGGGGTGGGAGCAGTACTTC	CAWSPGWEQYF
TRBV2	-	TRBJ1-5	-	TGTGCCAGCAGTGTCGGACAGAGCAATCAGCCCCAGCATTTT	CASSVGQSNQPQHF
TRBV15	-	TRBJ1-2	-	TGTGCCACCAGCAGAGATGGGGGGGTTTATGGCTACACCTTC	CATSRDGGVYGYTF
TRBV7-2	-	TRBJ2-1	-	TGTGCCAGCAGCTTAGGGGGAAGGGAGATAAACAATGAGCAGTTCTTC	CASSLGGREINNEQFF
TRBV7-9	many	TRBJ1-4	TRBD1	TGTGCCAGCAGCAAGGACAGGGCCGAAGACGAAAAACTGTTTTTT	CASSKDRAEDEKLFF
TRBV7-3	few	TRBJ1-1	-	TGTGCCAGCAGCCCTGACAGTTACAACACTGAAGCTTTCTTT	CASSPDSYNTEAFF
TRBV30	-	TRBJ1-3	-	TGTGCCTGGAGTGTGGGACTTGGTGGAAACACCATATATTTT	CAWSVGLGGNTIYF
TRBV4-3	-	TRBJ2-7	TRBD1	TGCGCCAGCAGCCTGGATGTTGGCCAGGGGGTGCGCACCTACGAGCAGTACTTC	CASSLDVGQGVRTYEQYF
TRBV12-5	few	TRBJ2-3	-	TGTGCTAGTGGTAGGGGAGGGGACACCTACACAGATACGCAGTATTTT	CASGRGGDTYTDTQYF
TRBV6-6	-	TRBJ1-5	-	TGTGCCAGCAGTTACTCGATTTTGTTGGCAGATCAGCCCCAGCATTTT	CASSYSILLADQPQHF
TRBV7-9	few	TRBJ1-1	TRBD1	TGTGCCAGCAGCTCCAGGGGGCAGGGCACTGAAGCTTTCTTT	CASSSRGQGTEAFF
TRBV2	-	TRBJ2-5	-	TGTGCCAGCAGTGAAGCGCGGTGGCTCCAAGAGACCCAGTACTTC	CASSEARWLQETQYF
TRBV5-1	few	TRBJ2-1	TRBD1	TGCGCCAGCAGCTGGGGACAGGGACGGTCCTACAATGAGCAGTTCTTC	CASSWGQGRSYNEQFF
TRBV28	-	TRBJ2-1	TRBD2	TGTGCCAGCAGTTTATGGGTCGGGACTAGCGGGAGGGATGAGCAGTTCTTC	CASSLWVGTSGRDEQFF
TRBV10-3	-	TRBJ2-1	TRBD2	TGTGCCATCACCGGGAAACTAGCGGGATACAATGAGCAGTTCTTC	CAITGKLAGYNEQFF
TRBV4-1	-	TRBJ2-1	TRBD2	TGCGCCAGCAGCCAAGGGGGGTCTGGGCGGGGGTACAATGAGCAGTTCTTC	CASSQGGSGRGYNEQFF
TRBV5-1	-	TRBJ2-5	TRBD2	TGCGCCAGCAGTGTGACTAGCGGGGAAAAGACCCAGTACTTC	CASSVTSGEKTQYF
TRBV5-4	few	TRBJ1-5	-	TGTGCCAGCAGCTTCGGGAGGGGCGATCAGCCCCAGCATTTT	CASSFGRGDQPQHF
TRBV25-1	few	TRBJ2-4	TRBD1	TGTGCCAGCAGTGAATTCTCGACAGGGGAAGCCAAAAACATTCAGTACTTC	CASSEFSTGEAKNIQYF
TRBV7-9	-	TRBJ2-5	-	TGTGCCAGCAGCTCCGCGGGACAGCAAGAGACCCAGTACTTC	CASSSAGQQETQYF
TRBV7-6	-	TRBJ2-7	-	TGTGCCAGCAGCCCCGGACGGTTCGACGGGGGCGAGCAGTACTTC	CASSPGRFDGGEQYF
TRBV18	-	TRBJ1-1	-	TGTGCCAGCTCACCACCGAATGACAGTGAAGCTTTCTTT	CASSPPNDSEAFF
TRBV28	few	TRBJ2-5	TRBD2	TGTGCCAGCAGACCACATCGACTAGCGGGAGGGGTAGAGACCCAGTACTTC	CASRPHRLAGGVETQYF
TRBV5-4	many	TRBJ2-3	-	TGTGCCAGCAGCTTGAATGGGAGAATCGCAGATACGCAGTATTTT	CASSLNGRIADTQYF
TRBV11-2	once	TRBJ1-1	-	TGTGCCAGCAGCTCCTCAACTGGCGACAGGGAAGCTTTCTTT	CASSSSTGDREAFF
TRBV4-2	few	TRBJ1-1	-	TGTGCCAGCAGCCCGAGCGTGGGGGACATGAACACTGAAGCTTTCTTT	CASSPSVGDMNTEAFF
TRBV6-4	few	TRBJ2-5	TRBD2	TGTGCCTTTACGGGACTAGCTGAGCAAGAGACCCAGTACTTC	CAFTGLAEQETQYF
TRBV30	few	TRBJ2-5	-	TGTGCCTGGAGTTCCAACAGGGTGCGGGAGACCCAGTACTTC	CAWSSNRVRETQYF
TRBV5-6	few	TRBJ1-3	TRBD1	TGTGCCAGCAGCTTGAGAGGGGGCGCCGGAAACACCATATATTTT	CASSLRGGAGNTIYF
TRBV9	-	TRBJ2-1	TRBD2	TGTGCCAGCAGCGCGGGAGGCAATGAGCAGTTCTTC	CASSAGGNEQFF
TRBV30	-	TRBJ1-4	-	TGTGCCTGGATCCCGGGAGATCGTGAAAAACTGTTTTTT	CAWIPGDREKLFF
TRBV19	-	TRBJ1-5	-	TGTGCCAGTAGTATGAGTAATCAGCCCCAGCATTTT	CASSMSNQPQHF